This entry describes one TCR beta chain. Clones were read by immunoSEQ multiplex PCR, and TCRdb kept only the in-frame ones, dropping some. The table shows under 250,000 clones, with about 94% occurring only once. The data derive from a study of blood T cell repertoires in COVID-19. Germline V gives CDR1 SGHNT, CDR2 YENEEA. Trimming took 1 base from V and 4 from J, leaving 8 bases between them. The CDR3 runs to 13 residues. The chain has TRBV11-3 and TRBJ2-7, with a weak D call TRBD2 (5 bases). This receptor was taken from a man aged 55 to 69 with COVID-19, enrolled during active disease. The sequencing input was peripheral blood. The CDR3 bases are TGTGCCAGCAGCTTAGGAGGCGGGTACGAGCAGTACTTC. It is translated as CASSLGGGYEQYF.